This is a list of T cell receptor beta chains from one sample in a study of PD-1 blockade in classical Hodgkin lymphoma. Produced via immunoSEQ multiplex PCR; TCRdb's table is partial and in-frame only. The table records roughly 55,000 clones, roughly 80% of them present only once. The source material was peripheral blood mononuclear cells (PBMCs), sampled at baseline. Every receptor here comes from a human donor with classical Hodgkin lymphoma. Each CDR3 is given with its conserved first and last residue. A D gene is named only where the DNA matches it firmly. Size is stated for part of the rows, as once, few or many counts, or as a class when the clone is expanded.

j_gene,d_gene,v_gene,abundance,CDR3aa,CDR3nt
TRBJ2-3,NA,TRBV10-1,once,CASSELADTQYF,TGCGCCAGCAGTGAGCTAGCAGATACGCAGTATTTT
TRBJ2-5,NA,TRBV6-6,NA,CASRILGETQYF,TGTGCCAGCAGAATCCTAGGAGAGACCCAGTACTTC
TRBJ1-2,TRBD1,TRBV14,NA,CASRQGANYGYTF,TGTGCCAGCAGACAGGGGGCGAACTATGGCTACACCTTC
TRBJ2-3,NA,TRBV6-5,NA,CASARGFTDTQYF,TGTGCCAGCGCCAGAGGGTTCACAGATACGCAGTATTTT
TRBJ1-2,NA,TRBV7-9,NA,CASSLGESILYGYTF,TGTGCCAGCAGCTTAGGGGAAAGCATCCTCTATGGCTACACCTTC
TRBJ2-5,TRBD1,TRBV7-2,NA,CASSPNEGGAQYF,TGTGCCAGCAGCCCTAATGAAGGGGGCGCCCAGTACTTC
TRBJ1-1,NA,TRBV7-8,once,CASSLGGGTELNTEAFF,TGTGCCAGCAGCTTGGGGGGAGGAACAGAACTGAACACTGAAGCTTTCTTT
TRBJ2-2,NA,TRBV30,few,CAWSVGGTGELFF,TGTGCCTGGAGTGTAGGGGGCACCGGGGAGCTGTTTTTT
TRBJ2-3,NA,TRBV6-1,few,CASRLLGGGRDTQYF,TGTGCCAGCAGACTACTGGGGGGGGGCCGAGATACGCAGTATTTT
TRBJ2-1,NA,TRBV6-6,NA,CASSSVIGMGFNEQFF,TGTGCCAGCAGTTCAGTGATAGGGATGGGGTTCAATGAGCAGTTCTTC
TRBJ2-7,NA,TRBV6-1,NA,CASRAFYEQYF,TGTGCCAGCAGGGCATTTTACGAGCAGTACTTC
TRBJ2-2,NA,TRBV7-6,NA,CASSFGGSLNTGELFF,TGTGCCAGCAGCTTTGGTGGCAGCCTTAACACCGGGGAGCTGTTTTTT
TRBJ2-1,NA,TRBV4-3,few,CASSRTGQADNEQFF,TGCGCCAGCAGCCGAACAGGACAAGCTGACAATGAGCAGTTCTTC
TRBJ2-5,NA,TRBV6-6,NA,CASRKAAQETQYF,TGTGCCAGCAGAAAGGCGGCCCAAGAGACCCAGTACTTC
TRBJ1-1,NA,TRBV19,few,CASRAGRNLRNTEAFF,TGTGCCAGTCGAGCAGGGCGCAATCTCAGGAACACTGAAGCTTTCTTT
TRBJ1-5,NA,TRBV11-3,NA,CASSPGSGASQPQHF,TGTGCCAGCAGCCCAGGGTCGGGGGCTAGTCAGCCCCAGCATTTT
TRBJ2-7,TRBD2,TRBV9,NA,CASSVAPRLAGDPYEQYF,TGTGCCAGCAGCGTAGCCCCTAGACTAGCGGGAGACCCCTACGAGCAGTACTTC